The source of this T cell receptor (beta chain) is a study of shared clonotypes between healthy human individuals. Study-wide context: For every donor, three CD4 naive, three CD4 memory, two CD8 naive and one CD8 memory plates were used. Whole-study findings and limits: Only blood was sampled, and tissue TCR repertoires likely differ from blood ones.

Per the germline V gene, CDR1 is PRHDT and CDR2 is FYEKMQ (reference sequence). With 6 bases removed from V and 1 base from J, the gap between germline ends came to 15 bases. CDR3 length: 15 residues. The table came from immunoSEQ multiplex PCR; TCRdb's copy has only in-frame clones and leaves some out. The repertoire holds approximately 710,000 clones, with about 90% as singletons. A remark on this clone: Antigen unknown.

The chain carries TRBV13 and TRBJ1-1; D is uncertain. Sequencing input: memory CD8+ T cells from PBMCs. The subset denotes: CD45RO+ cells pooled with CCR7-negative TemRA cells. The source is a man between 18 and 35 years old in good health. Some clones in this sample may be carry-over from other donors' samples. The CDR3 coding sequence is TGTGCCAGCAGTCCCGCAGGCAGTGGGAACACTGAAGCTTTCTTT. It encodes CASSPAGSGNTEAFF.